The 32 T cell receptor beta chains reported below all come from one sample, sequenced in a study of shared clonotypes between healthy human individuals. The table came from immunoSEQ multiplex PCR; TCRdb's copy has only in-frame clones and leaves some out. Found here are some 2.1 million clones, about 94% of them singletons; the top ten hold about 1.1%. Positive CCR7 selection of CD45RO-negative cells yielded the naive CD8 cells, and terminally differentiated effector memory CD45RA+ cells were excluded. The sample comprised naive CD8+ T cells sorted from blood. The source is a man between 18 and 29 years old in good health.

The CDR3 loop reads CASSQPNAGSYEQYF. CDR3 bases: TGTGCCAGCAGCCAGCCCAACGCGGGTTCCTACGAGCAGTACTTC. The chain carries TRBV7-2 and TRBJ2-7; a weak D match, TRBD2 (5 bases). Deletions cut 5 bases from V and 1 base from J, with 15 bases between. Germline CDR1 is SGHTA and CDR2 is FQGNSA. The CDR3 is made up of 15 amino acids. The variable domain in full, with the rest retrieved from reference TRBV7-2 and TRBJ2-7, is GAGVSQSPSNKVTEKGKDVELRCDPISGHTALYWYRQSLGQGLEFLIYFQGNSAPDKSGLPSDRFSAERTGGSVSTLTIQRTQQEDSAVYLCASSQPNAGSYEQYFGPGTRLTVT.

The chain has TRBV27 and TRBJ1-6; maybe TRBD1 (5 bases). Trimming left V 3 bases short and J 10 bases short, with 7 bases between. This CDR3 comprises 12 residues. Germline lookup yields CDR1 MNHEY and CDR2 SMNVEV (reference sequence). In nucleotides, the CDR3 is TGTGCCAGCAGTTTGGGACCCTCACCCCTCCACTTT. Encoded protein: CASSLGPSPLHF.

The V call is TRBV2, the J call TRBJ1-1; no firm D call. Germline lookup yields CDR1 SNHLY and CDR2 FYNNEI. CDR3 length: 11 amino acids. Trimming removed 4 bases at V and 8 bases at J, with 8 bases between. CDR3 loop: CASSAAGEAFF. In nucleotides, the CDR3 is TGTGCCAGCAGTGCGGCGGGGGAAGCTTTCTTT.

This clone was seen just once. The chain recombines TRBV7-9 with TRBJ2-1, with 8 bases identical to TRBD1. V lost 5 bases and J lost 8; bases outside the gene matches: 11. The CDR3 spans 15 residues. The germline V gene encodes CDR1 SEHNR and CDR2 FQNEAQ (reference sequence). CDR3 in amino acids: CASSHTGGPEDEQFF. The CDR3 bases are TGTGCCAGCAGCCATACAGGGGGGCCCGAGGATGAGCAGTTCTTC.

This clone was counted once. The chain recombines TRBV5-1 with TRBJ2-1; D tentatively fits TRBD1 or TRBD2 (6 bases each). The V gene's germline CDR1 is SGHRS and CDR2 YFSETQ. The V and J ends lost 0 bases and 5 bases respectively, with 9 bases between them. The CDR3 covers 14 residues. The CDR3 sequence is CASSLEGGHNEQFF. As DNA, the CDR3 is TGCGCCAGCAGCTTGGAGGGGGGACACAATGAGCAGTTCTTC. Looking up the rest from reference TRBV5-1 and TRBJ2-1 gives the full variable domain: KAGVTQTPRYLIKTRGQQVTLSCSPISGHRSVSWYQQTPGQGLQFLFEYFSETQRNKGNFPGRFSGRQFSNSRSEMNVSTLELGDSALYLCASSLEGGHNEQFFGPGTRLTVL.

The chain carries TRBV11-1 and TRBJ1-1; D is ambiguous. The V gene's germline CDR1 is SGHAT and CDR2 FQDESV (reference sequence). The CDR3 has 13 amino acids. V was trimmed by 2 bases and J by 11 bases, leaving 15 bases between them. The CDR3 DNA reads TGTGCCAGCAGCTTATTCCCCACTTATTCGGCTTTCTTT. This codes for CASSLFPTYSAFF.

Remarks on this clone: The sample contains more than one DNA sequence encoding this CDR3. V and J are TRBV19 and TRBJ2-7; no clear D. The germline CDR1 and CDR2 sequences are LNHDA and SQIVND (reference sequence). Trimming cost V 3 bases and J 2 bases, with 11 bases left between them. This CDR3 spans 14 amino acids. The CDR3 here is CASSMVGDAYEQYF. The CDR3 DNA reads TGTGCCAGTAGTATGGTTGGGGATGCCTACGAGCAGTACTTC.

The chain carries TRBV4-3 and TRBJ1-2; possibly TRBD1 for D (5 bases). Germline V CDR1 and CDR2: LGHNA, YSLEER. V lost 0 bases to trimming and J lost 4 bases, with 12 bases between them. The CDR3 is 15 residues long. Written as DNA, the CDR3 is TGCGCCAGCAGCCAAGAACGGGGGGATTTCTATGGCTACACCTTC. Its translation: CASSQERGDFYGYTF.

V is TRBV5-4 and J is TRBJ1-1; 7 bases fit TRBD1. The CDR3 loop spans 14 amino acids. V was clipped by 3 bases and J by 3 bases; unmatched bases: 5. Germline V gene sequence: CDR1 SGHNT, CDR2 YYREEE (reference sequence). CDR3 sequence: CASSSGTEYTEAFF. In DNA, the CDR3 is TGTGCCAGCAGCTCCGGGACAGAGTACACTGAAGCTTTCTTT.

In the case of this clone: Other DNA sequences from this sample encode an identical CDR3 as well. The genes are TRBV4-3 and TRBJ2-2, with D uncertain. Germline CDR1 LGHNA, CDR2 YSLEER. The CDR3 totals 14 residues. Trimming took off 3 bases at V and 4 bases at J, with 9 bases between the two ends. CDR3 nucleotides: TGCGCCAGCAGCCACCCCGAAGGCACCGGGGAGCTGTTTTTT. This sequence encodes CASSHPEGTGELFF.

This chain joins TRBV11-2 and TRBJ2-7; possible D gene TRBD2, 5 bases. The CDR3 totals 13 residues. The germline V gene encodes CDR1 SGHAT and CDR2 FQNNGV. The V end lost 1 base, the J end lost 4 bases, and 8 bases lay between the germline ends. CDR3 sequence reads: CASSLGLLYEQYF. In nucleotides, the CDR3 is TGTGCCAGCAGCTTAGGACTATTGTACGAGCAGTACTTC.

The gene calls are TRBV7-9 and TRBJ1-6; a possible D gene is TRBD1 (6 bases). V dropped 6 bases and J dropped 3 bases, with 12 bases sitting between them. The CDR3 extends over 15 amino acids. CDR1 is SEHNR and CDR2 is FQNEAQ in the germline V gene (reference sequence). DNA for the CDR3: TGTGCCAGCAGGCAGGGACAAAACTATAATTCACCCCTCCACTTT. Residues: CASRQGQNYNSPLHF.

The genes are TRBV6-5 and TRBJ2-3; D remains unclear. Germline loops: CDR1 MNHEY, CDR2 SVGAGI. The CDR3 length is 14 residues. V was pared by 2 bases and J by 1 base, with 7 bases between. CDR3 loop: CASSYKDGTDTQYF. The CDR3 nucleotides read TGTGCCAGCAGTTACAAGGACGGCACAGATACGCAGTATTTT.

The chain combines TRBV7-9 with TRBJ1-1, with 7 bases aligning to TRBD1. V lost 5 bases to trimming and J lost 0 bases; unmatched junction nucleotides: 12. Germline loops: CDR1 SEHNR, CDR2 FQNEAQ (reference sequence). This CDR3 is built from 17 residues. This CDR3 is CASSPPRTGMVNTEAFF. The CDR3 coding sequence is TGTGCCAGCAGCCCCCCCCGGACAGGAATGGTGAACACTGAAGCTTTCTTT.

The chain is built from TRBV5-6 and TRBJ2-2; maybe TRBD1 (5 bases). Trimming left V 0 bases short and J 3 bases short, with 12 bases between. The CDR3 totals 16 residues. Germline V CDR1 and CDR2: SGHDT, YYEEEE. CDR3 loop: CASSLESGWDTGELFF. Here the CDR3 DNA reads TGTGCCAGCAGCTTGGAGTCAGGGTGGGACACCGGGGAGCTGTTTTTT.

The chain combines TRBV19 with TRBJ2-3; unclear D gene. Germline CDR1 LNHDA, CDR2 SQIVND (reference sequence). The ends were cut back, 5 bases at V and 2 bases at J, with 11 bases in the middle. This CDR3 has 14 amino acids. CDR3 residues: CASSLSHYTDTQYF. The CDR3, as DNA: TGTGCCAGTAGTCTGAGCCATTACACAGATACGCAGTATTTT.

The chain carries TRBV25-1 and TRBJ1-2; D is unresolved. Germline lookup yields CDR1 MGHDK and CDR2 SYGVNS. This CDR3 is 13 amino acids long. V dropped 3 bases and J dropped 6 bases, with 11 bases sitting between them. The CDR3 spells CASSETGSDGYTF. The CDR3 DNA reads TGTGCCAGCAGTGAGACGGGAAGCGATGGCTACACCTTC.

Only one count was recorded for this clone. The rearrangement uses TRBV7-9 and TRBJ1-1; D is unresolved. The germline V gene has CDR1 SEHNR and CDR2 FQNEAQ (reference sequence). V lost 5 bases and J lost 6, with 13 bases in between. The CDR3 is 13 residues long. CDR3 sequence reads: CASSPTLEPEAFF. Written as DNA, the CDR3 is TGTGCCAGCAGCCCCACGCTGGAGCCTGAAGCTTTCTTT.

This chain connects TRBV14 to TRBJ2-7, with no clear D. Trimming took 9 bases from V and 0 from J, leaving 12 bases between them. The CDR3 length is 13 residues. CDR1 SGHDN and CDR2 FVKESK come from the germline V gene. The CDR3 nucleotides read TGTGCCAGGACCCTGAATCCCTCCTACGAGCAGTACTTC. Amino acid sequence: CARTLNPSYEQYF.

This rearrangement joins TRBV7-9 to TRBJ2-7; TRBD2 agrees at 9 bases. The CDR3 has 16 amino acids. After removal of 1 base from V and 7 bases from J, the junction contained 11 bases not matched to a gene. Looked up from germline, CDR1 is SEHNR and CDR2 is FQNEAQ (reference sequence). CDR3 bases: TGTGCCAGCAGCTTAGGGGGACTAGCAGAACTCAAAGAGCAGTACTTC. Residues: CASSLGGLAELKEQYF.

The J gene is TRBJ2-7, the V gene TRBV7-6; no firm D call. CDR3 length: 13 amino acids. The germline gives CDR1 SGHVS, CDR2 FNYEAQ. V gave up 5 bases and J gave up 2 bases, with 10 bases separating them. The CDR3 region is CASSPIRAYEQYF. In nucleotides, the CDR3 is TGTGCCAGCAGCCCCATAAGGGCCTACGAGCAGTACTTC.

Of note for this clone: This CDR3 is also generated by other DNA sequences in the sample. V is TRBV2 and J is TRBJ2-7; a possible D gene is TRBD1 (5 bases). Trimming left V 1 base short and J 3 bases short, with 10 bases between. This CDR3 is 14 amino acids long. Germline V CDR1 and CDR2: SNHLY, FYNNEI. CDR3 sequence: CASSEEGQGYEQYF. In nucleotides, the CDR3 is TGTGCCAGCAGTGAAGAAGGCCAGGGCTACGAGCAGTACTTC.

The chain joins TRBV19 to TRBJ1-3; D is ambiguous. Germline V gives CDR1 LNHDA, CDR2 SQIVND (reference sequence). This CDR3 contains 14 residues. Trimming pared 4 bases from V and 1 base from J, leaving 8 bases between. The chain's CDR3 is CASSTLSSGNTIYF. Here the CDR3 DNA reads TGTGCCAGTAGTACCCTATCGTCTGGAAACACCATATATTTT.

The CDR3 DNA is TGTGCCAGCAGTGAAGCGAATACCAAAGTGGGCACTGAAGCTTTCTTT. Protein product: CASSEANTKVGTEAFF. This chain links TRBV2 with TRBJ1-1; D remains ambiguous. V lost 0 bases and J 4 bases, leaving 15 bases between the germline ends. The CDR3 covers 16 residues. Germline CDR1 reads SNHLY; CDR2 reads FYNNEI.

The CDR3 sequence: CASSQGGGLNEQYF. DNA for the CDR3: TGTGCCAGCAGCCAGGGGGGCGGTTTAAACGAGCAGTACTTC. This sequence joins TRBV4-2 and TRBJ2-7; D possibly uses TRBD1 or TRBD2 (6 bases each). V dropped 3 bases and J dropped 5 bases, with 14 bases sitting between them. The CDR3 has 14 amino acids. Germline assignment: CDR1 LGHNA and CDR2 YNFKEQ.

This chain links TRBV27 with TRBJ1-4; D might be TRBD1 (6 bases). Deletions cut 2 bases from V and 12 bases from J, with 13 bases between. This CDR3 contains 13 residues. CDR1 and CDR2 from the germline V gene are MNHEY and SMNVEV (reference sequence). CDR3: CASSLDRGAELFF. CDR3 nucleotide sequence: TGTGCCAGCAGTTTAGATAGGGGGGCGGAACTGTTTTTT.

In its sample, this clone was seen once. The CDR3 DNA reads TGTGCCAGCAGCTTAGCCTGGCGGGGGGGCACAGATACGCAGTATTTT. Amino acids: CASSLAWRGGTDTQYF. The rearrangement joins TRBV7-8 to TRBJ2-3; TRBD2 matches 8 bases. J was trimmed by 1 base and V by 0 bases; bases with no gene match: 3. This CDR3 has 16 amino acids. Germline assignment: CDR1 SGHVS and CDR2 FQNEAQ.

V usage is TRBV7-9 and J usage is TRBJ2-1, with 8 nucleotides matching TRBD1. The germline V gene has CDR1 SEHNR and CDR2 FQNEAQ (reference sequence). CDR3 length: 14 residues. The V and J ends lost 6 bases and 8 bases, in that order; junction bases with no gene match: 9. Written as DNA, the CDR3 is TGTGCCAGCAGTCACGACAGGGGACACTATGAGCAGTTCTTC. It is translated as CASSHDRGHYEQFF.

V usage is TRBV25-1 and J usage is TRBJ2-5; D is undetermined. The V end was cut by 4 bases, the J end by 5 bases, with 8 bases between. CDR3 length: 12 residues. CDR1 is MGHDK, CDR2 SYGVNS, per germline. The DNA of the CDR3 is TGTGCCAGCAGTGTTTTCAGGGAGACCCAGTACTTC. Translated: CASSVFRETQYF.

This clone was detected a few times. The J gene is TRBJ1-2, the V gene TRBV18, with a tentative D call TRBD1 (6 bases). Germline-derived CDR1 and CDR2 are KGHSH and LQKENI. Trimming removed 0 bases from V and 7 bases from J, with 12 bases in between. The CDR3 extends over 14 amino acids. CDR3: CASSPPSRGGGYTF. The DNA for the CDR3 is TGTGCCAGCTCACCACCGAGCAGGGGCGGTGGCTACACCTTC.

A word on this clone: In the same sample, other DNA sequences code for this CDR3. The chain couples TRBV6-5 to TRBJ2-1; TRBD2 aligns across 11 bases. There are 15 residues in the CDR3. Germline V gene data show CDR1 as MNHEY and CDR2 as SVGAGI. The ends lost 5 bases at V and 5 bases at J; junction bases unmatched: 5. CDR3 bases: TGTGCCAGCAGTCCACTAGCGGGAGTTGACAATGAGCAGTTCTTC. It yields the protein CASSPLAGVDNEQFF.

DNA of the CDR3: TGTGCCAGCAGCTTGGAAAGTCTGGGGGGAAACACCATATATTTT. It encodes CASSLESLGGNTIYF. V gene TRBV5-6 combines with J gene TRBJ1-3; no reliable D call. Germline V gene lookup returns CDR1 SGHDT and CDR2 YYEEEE. This CDR3 has 15 amino acids. V was pared by 0 bases and J by 4 bases, with 11 bases between. The full variable domain, its missing parts supplied by reference TRBV5-6 and TRBJ1-3, is DAGVTQSPTHLIKTRGQQVTLRCSPKSGHDTVSWYQQALGQGPQFIFQYYEEEERQRGNFPDRFSGHQFPNYSSELNVNALLLGDSALYLCASSLESLGGNTIYFGEGSWLTVV.